A selection of T cell receptor beta chains follows, all from one sample in a study of CD8 T cells in ankylosing spondylitis. A single record per CDR3 protein comes from TCRdb applying MiXCR to the 5' RACE reads. The sample includes under 150,000 distinct CDR3 sequences, approximately 9.7% of them seen just once. Sequenced sample: blood, either unsorted or a sorted T cell fraction (not recorded which). Source of these receptors: a male donor with ankylosing spondylitis or in good health (not recorded which). CDR3s include the opening cysteine and the closing phenylalanine or tryptophan. A D gene is named only where the DNA matches it firmly. Not all rows give a size; the values are once, few, many and, for expanded clones, a class.

abundance: -; v_gene: TRBV7-8; d_gene: -; j_gene: TRBJ1-3; CDR3nt: TGTGCCAGCAGCTTACCTAGAGTTGGTGGAAACACCATATATTTT; CDR3aa: CASSLPRVGGNTIYF
abundance: many; v_gene: TRBV29-1; d_gene: -; j_gene: TRBJ2-7; CDR3nt: TGCAGCGTTGCAGGGGGGAAAGCGTACGAGCAGTACTTC; CDR3aa: CSVAGGKAYEQYF
abundance: -; v_gene: TRBV11-2; d_gene: TRBD2; j_gene: TRBJ2-1; CDR3nt: TGTGCCAGCAGCTCCCGGGGGGGTTGGGAGCAGTTCTTC; CDR3aa: CASSSRGGWEQFF
abundance: many; v_gene: TRBV5-1; d_gene: TRBD2; j_gene: TRBJ2-3; CDR3nt: TGCGCCAGCAGCTTCATGCTAGCGGGAGCAGATACGCAGTATTTT; CDR3aa: CASSFMLAGADTQYF
abundance: -; v_gene: TRBV4-2; d_gene: -; j_gene: TRBJ2-1; CDR3nt: TGTGCCAGCAGCCAAGATCCTACCCACAATGAGCAGTTCTTC; CDR3aa: CASSQDPTHNEQFF
abundance: many; v_gene: TRBV28; d_gene: -; j_gene: TRBJ2-7; CDR3nt: TGTGCCAGCGGCGGAATCGTTTACTACGAGCAGTACTTC; CDR3aa: CASGGIVYYEQYF
abundance: -; v_gene: TRBV24-1; d_gene: TRBD1; j_gene: TRBJ2-1; CDR3nt: TGTGCCACCAGTGATATCTTGACAGGGCTTTTCAATGAGCAGTTCTTC; CDR3aa: CATSDILTGLFNEQFF
abundance: many; v_gene: TRBV9; d_gene: TRBD2; j_gene: TRBJ2-1; CDR3nt: TGTGCCAGCAGCGTAACAGGACTAGTAGGAAATGAGCAGTTCTTC; CDR3aa: CASSVTGLVGNEQFF
abundance: many; v_gene: TRBV9; d_gene: TRBD2; j_gene: TRBJ2-2; CDR3nt: TGTGCCAGCAGCGCCCCGGGACTAGCGGGAGTAAGGGCCGGGGAGCTGTTTTTT; CDR3aa: CASSAPGLAGVRAGELFF
abundance: many; v_gene: TRBV7-8; d_gene: -; j_gene: TRBJ2-2; CDR3nt: TGTGCCAGCAGCTTAGCTAGCGGAAGATACACCGGGGAGCTGTTTTTT; CDR3aa: CASSLASGRYTGELFF
abundance: many; v_gene: TRBV2; d_gene: TRBD2; j_gene: TRBJ2-5; CDR3nt: TGTGCCAGCAGTGACACAGCGGGAAAGACCCAGTACTTC; CDR3aa: CASSDTAGKTQYF
abundance: few; v_gene: TRBV20-1; d_gene: -; j_gene: TRBJ2-5; CDR3nt: TGCAGTGCTAGAGATATAGGAAACCAAGAGACCCAGTACTTC; CDR3aa: CSARDIGNQETQYF
abundance: few; v_gene: TRBV4-2; d_gene: TRBD2; j_gene: TRBJ2-7; CDR3nt: TGTGCCAGCAGCCAAGACGGAGGACTAGCGGGAGTCCGCGAGCAGTACTTC; CDR3aa: CASSQDGGLAGVREQYF
abundance: -; v_gene: TRBV7-9; d_gene: -; j_gene: TRBJ2-1; CDR3nt: TGTGCCAGCAGCTTAGCGGGGGGAATTTACAATGAGCAGTTCTTC; CDR3aa: CASSLAGGIYNEQFF
abundance: -; v_gene: TRBV7-2; d_gene: TRBD1; j_gene: TRBJ1-5; CDR3nt: TGTGCCAGCAGCATATTGGACAGGGGTATGGGTCAGCCCCAGCATTTT; CDR3aa: CASSILDRGMGQPQHF
abundance: many; v_gene: TRBV5-1; d_gene: -; j_gene: TRBJ2-3; CDR3nt: TGCGCCAGCAGCCCGGATTTACGTTCAGCTACGCAGTATTTT; CDR3aa: CASSPDLRSATQYF
abundance: many; v_gene: TRBV15; d_gene: -; j_gene: TRBJ2-1; CDR3nt: TGTGCCACCAGCAGAGATCTAGGGGGCTCCTACAATGAGCAGTTCTTC; CDR3aa: CATSRDLGGSYNEQFF
abundance: few; v_gene: TRBV20-1; d_gene: -; j_gene: TRBJ2-6; CDR3nt: TGCAGTGCTTTTCAGGGTGTCGGGGCCAACGTCCTGACTTTC; CDR3aa: CSAFQGVGANVLTF
abundance: -; v_gene: TRBV29-1; d_gene: -; j_gene: TRBJ2-7; CDR3nt: TGCAGCGTTGCGGAAACAATGAGGGAGCAGTACTTC; CDR3aa: CSVAETMREQYF
abundance: many; v_gene: TRBV5-5; d_gene: TRBD2; j_gene: TRBJ2-1; CDR3nt: TGTGCCAGCAGCTTGATCGGCGGGAGTGGTGTGGCCTACAATGAGCAGTTCTTC; CDR3aa: CASSLIGGSGVAYNEQFF
abundance: many; v_gene: TRBV7-6; d_gene: TRBD1; j_gene: TRBJ1-1; CDR3nt: TGTGCCAGCAGCTTAGCTGGACAGGGGGGAAACATGAACACTGAAGCTTTCTTT; CDR3aa: CASSLAGQGGNMNTEAFF
abundance: many; v_gene: TRBV7-2; d_gene: -; j_gene: TRBJ1-6; CDR3nt: TGTGCCAGCAGCTTAACCGGGGGCCCCTATAATTCACCCCTCCACTTT; CDR3aa: CASSLTGGPYNSPLHF
abundance: many; v_gene: TRBV5-1; d_gene: -; j_gene: TRBJ2-7; CDR3nt: TGCGCCAGCAGCCCTGACATTGGCGTCGACGAGCAGTACTTC; CDR3aa: CASSPDIGVDEQYF
abundance: many; v_gene: TRBV4-2; d_gene: TRBD1; j_gene: TRBJ1-4; CDR3nt: TGTGCCAGCAGCCAAGCGACGGGACAGGGGAAAAAACTGTTTTTT; CDR3aa: CASSQATGQGKKLFF
abundance: many; v_gene: TRBV7-9; d_gene: -; j_gene: TRBJ2-7; CDR3nt: TGTGCCAGCAGCTACAATCACCTCGACAGCACCTACGAGCAGTACTTC; CDR3aa: CASSYNHLDSTYEQYF
abundance: -; v_gene: TRBV5-6; d_gene: TRBD1; j_gene: TRBJ2-4; CDR3nt: TGTGCCAGCAGCTTACCAGGGGGCGAAAACATTCAGTACTTC; CDR3aa: CASSLPGGENIQYF
abundance: many; v_gene: TRBV5-1; d_gene: TRBD2; j_gene: TRBJ2-1; CDR3nt: TGCGCCAGCAGCACGGAGGGGGGGACTAGCGGGGAGCAGTTCTTC; CDR3aa: CASSTEGGTSGEQFF
abundance: few; v_gene: TRBV29-1; d_gene: -; j_gene: TRBJ2-2; CDR3nt: TGCAGCGCTCAAACTAGCAACACCGGGGAGCTGTTTTTT; CDR3aa: CSAQTSNTGELFF
abundance: -; v_gene: TRBV6-1; d_gene: TRBD1; j_gene: TRBJ1-1; CDR3nt: TGTGCCAGCCAGGGACAGGGCGGGAACACTGAAGCTTTCTTT; CDR3aa: CASQGQGGNTEAFF
abundance: -; v_gene: TRBV7-2; d_gene: -; j_gene: TRBJ2-3; CDR3nt: TGTGCCAGCAGCCTCCGGGTCATCTTCACAGATACGCAGTATTTT; CDR3aa: CASSLRVIFTDTQYF
abundance: -; v_gene: TRBV3-1; d_gene: TRBD2; j_gene: TRBJ2-3; CDR3nt: TGTGCCAGCAGCCGACTAGCGGGAGGAGATACGCAGTATTTT; CDR3aa: CASSRLAGGDTQYF
abundance: many; v_gene: TRBV20-1; d_gene: -; j_gene: TRBJ2-7; CDR3nt: TGCAGTGCTAATGGTGGGGGGCAGATAAATTCCTACGAGCAGTACTTC; CDR3aa: CSANGGGQINSYEQYF
abundance: many; v_gene: TRBV5-1; d_gene: -; j_gene: TRBJ2-1; CDR3nt: TGCGCCAGCAGCTTAAGGACTGGGCGAAATGAGCAGTTCTTC; CDR3aa: CASSLRTGRNEQFF
abundance: many; v_gene: TRBV5-4; d_gene: -; j_gene: TRBJ2-7; CDR3nt: TGTGTCAGCAGCTTGGCTCGGTCCACCGGGGAGCAGTACTTC; CDR3aa: CVSSLARSTGEQYF
abundance: few; v_gene: TRBV6-2/TRBV6-3; d_gene: TRBD1; j_gene: TRBJ2-5; CDR3nt: TGTGCCAGCAAGACAGGGCTAAGGGAGACCCAGTACTTC; CDR3aa: CASKTGLRETQYF
abundance: many; v_gene: TRBV7-9; d_gene: TRBD1; j_gene: TRBJ2-3; CDR3nt: TGTGCCAGCAGCTCAACCGGGACAGGGAATCGGGAGAATACGCAGTATTTT; CDR3aa: CASSSTGTGNRENTQYF
abundance: -; v_gene: TRBV6-5; d_gene: TRBD1; j_gene: TRBJ2-7; CDR3nt: TGTGCCAGCAGTTACTCGGACAGGGGCGCCTACGAGCAGTACTTC; CDR3aa: CASSYSDRGAYEQYF
abundance: -; v_gene: TRBV27; d_gene: -; j_gene: TRBJ2-1; CDR3nt: TGTGCCAGCAGTTTATCCTACAGGGTGAGCAATGAGCAGTTCTTC; CDR3aa: CASSLSYRVSNEQFF
abundance: many; v_gene: TRBV14; d_gene: -; j_gene: TRBJ2-1; CDR3nt: TGTGCCAGCAGCAACACCCGGGGATGGTCCTACAATGAGCAGTTCTTC; CDR3aa: CASSNTRGWSYNEQFF
abundance: many; v_gene: TRBV6-1; d_gene: TRBD2; j_gene: TRBJ2-2; CDR3nt: TGTGCCAGCGACCGAGTTGGGGAGGGGACCGGGGAGCTGTTTTTT; CDR3aa: CASDRVGEGTGELFF
abundance: many; v_gene: TRBV12-3/TRBV12-4; d_gene: TRBD1; j_gene: TRBJ1-5; CDR3nt: TGTGCCAGCAGCCAGGGGGACCAGCCCCAGCATTTT; CDR3aa: CASSQGDQPQHF
abundance: -; v_gene: TRBV20-1; d_gene: -; j_gene: TRBJ2-1; CDR3nt: TGCAGTGCTAGCGTATACAATGAGCAGTTCTTC; CDR3aa: CSASVYNEQFF
abundance: many; v_gene: TRBV7-2; d_gene: TRBD1; j_gene: TRBJ2-2; CDR3nt: TGTGCCAGCAGCTTATGGGACAGGGGAGTCACCGGGGAGCTGTTTTTT; CDR3aa: CASSLWDRGVTGELFF
abundance: many; v_gene: TRBV2; d_gene: TRBD1; j_gene: TRBJ2-3; CDR3nt: TGTGCCGGGGGACAGGGGGCAAGAACAGATACGCAGTATTTT; CDR3aa: CAGGQGARTDTQYF
abundance: many; v_gene: TRBV3-1; d_gene: -; j_gene: TRBJ2-1; CDR3nt: TGTGCCAGCAGCCCCATGAACCTGGCCCGGCAGTTCTTC; CDR3aa: CASSPMNLARQFF